Below, one TCR beta chain is given with its context. Its antigen is as yet unknown. PCR used 60 Vbeta primers and 13 Jbeta primers. Clones were read by immunoSEQ multiplex PCR, and TCRdb kept only the in-frame ones, dropping some. The sample lists 160,000 or so clones; 75% to 80% were seen once. The CDR3 totals 16 residues. The V and J ends lost 5 bases and 0 bases respectively, with 17 bases between them. CDR1 is SGHVS, CDR2 FQNEAQ, per germline. This record belongs to a study of cytomegalovirus exposure and HLA in healthy donors. About the research overall: Unique TCR beta sequences numbering approximately 120 million came from about 179 million T cells in an earlier analysis.

Study-level points and caveats: Compared with the roughly 700-donor mean, an Asian-associated ancestry cluster reportedly had fewer N-insertions, according to a later analysis. It has been reported that TCR beta sequences accurately predicted the HLA-A and HLA-B alleles of most subjects. Researchers catalogued 150 or so TCR beta chains as cytomegalovirus-associated.

This TCR derives from a man aged 35-49 years in good health and CMV-seropositive. The chain combines TRBV7-8 with TRBJ2-7; possible D gene TRBD2, 7 bases. Input material: PBMCs. The DNA for the CDR3 is TGTGCCAGCAGCCTCCTGGGGGGGCAAGTCTCCTACGAGCAGTACTTC. Its translation: CASSLLGGQVSYEQYF.